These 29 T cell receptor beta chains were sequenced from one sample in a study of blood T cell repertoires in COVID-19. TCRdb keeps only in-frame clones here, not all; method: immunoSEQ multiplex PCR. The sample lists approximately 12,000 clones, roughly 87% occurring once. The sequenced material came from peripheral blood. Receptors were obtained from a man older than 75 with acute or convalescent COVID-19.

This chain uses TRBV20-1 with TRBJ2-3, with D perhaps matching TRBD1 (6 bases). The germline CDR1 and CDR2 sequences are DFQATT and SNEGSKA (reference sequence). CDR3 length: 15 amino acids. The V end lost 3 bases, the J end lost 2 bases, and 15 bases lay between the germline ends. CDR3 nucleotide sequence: TGCAGTGCTAGTGTCAGGGGCCGGAACACAGATACGCAGTATTTT. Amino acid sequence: CSASVRGRNTDTQYF.

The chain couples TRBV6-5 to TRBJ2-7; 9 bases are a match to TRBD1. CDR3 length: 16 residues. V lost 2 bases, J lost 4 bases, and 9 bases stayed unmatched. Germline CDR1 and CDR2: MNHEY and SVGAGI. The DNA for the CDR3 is TGTGCCAGCAGTTACGCCCGGACAGGGGACGGGTACGAGCAGTACTTC. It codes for CASSYARTGDGYEQYF.

The CDR3 protein is CASSQLAGGYADTQYF. CDR3 DNA sequence: TGTGCCAGCAGCCAACTAGCGGGGGGCTACGCAGATACGCAGTATTTT. The J gene is TRBJ2-3, the V gene TRBV7-9; 12 bases line up with TRBD2. The CDR3 covers 16 residues. V gave up 5 bases and J gave up 4 bases; unmatched junction bases: 7. Germline CDR1 reads SEHNR; CDR2 reads FQNEAQ (reference sequence).

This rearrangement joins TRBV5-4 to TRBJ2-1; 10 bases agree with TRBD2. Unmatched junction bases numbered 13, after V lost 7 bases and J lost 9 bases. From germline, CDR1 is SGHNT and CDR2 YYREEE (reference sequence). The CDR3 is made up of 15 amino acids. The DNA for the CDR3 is TGTGCCAGCGCCCTCCCGGGACTAGCGTCGGTTGAGCAGTTCTTC. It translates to CASALPGLASVEQFF. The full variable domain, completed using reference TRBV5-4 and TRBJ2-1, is ETGVTQSPTHLIKTRGQQVTLRCSSQSGHNTVSWYQQALGQGPQFIFQYYREEENGRGNFPPRFSGLQFPNYSSELNVNALELDDSALYLCASALPGLASVEQFFGPGTRLTVL.

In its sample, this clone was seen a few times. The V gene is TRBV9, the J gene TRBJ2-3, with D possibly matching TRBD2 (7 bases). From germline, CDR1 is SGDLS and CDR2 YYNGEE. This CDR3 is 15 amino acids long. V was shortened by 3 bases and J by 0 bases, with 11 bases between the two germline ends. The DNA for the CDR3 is TGTGCCAGCAGCGGGGGGGGCTTTAGCACAGATACGCAGTATTTT. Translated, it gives CASSGGGFSTDTQYF.

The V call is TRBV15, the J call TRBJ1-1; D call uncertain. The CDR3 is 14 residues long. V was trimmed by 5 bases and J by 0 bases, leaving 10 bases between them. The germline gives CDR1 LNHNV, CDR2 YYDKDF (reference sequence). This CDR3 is CATSRPGMNTEAFF. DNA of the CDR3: TGTGCCACCAGCCGCCCGGGGATGAACACTGAAGCTTTCTTT.

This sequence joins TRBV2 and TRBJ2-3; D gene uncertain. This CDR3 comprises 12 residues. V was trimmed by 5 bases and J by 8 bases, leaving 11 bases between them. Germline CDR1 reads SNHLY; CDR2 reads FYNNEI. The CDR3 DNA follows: TGTGCCAGCAGTAAGCCCGGTGGTACGCAGTATTTT. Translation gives CASSKPGGTQYF.

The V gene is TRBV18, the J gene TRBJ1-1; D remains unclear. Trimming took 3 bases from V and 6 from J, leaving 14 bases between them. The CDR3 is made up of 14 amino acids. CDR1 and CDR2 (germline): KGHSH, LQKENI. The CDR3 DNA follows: TGTGCCAGCTCACCTAACGGAGGAGGAGCTGAAGCTTTCTTT. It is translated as CASSPNGGGAEAFF.

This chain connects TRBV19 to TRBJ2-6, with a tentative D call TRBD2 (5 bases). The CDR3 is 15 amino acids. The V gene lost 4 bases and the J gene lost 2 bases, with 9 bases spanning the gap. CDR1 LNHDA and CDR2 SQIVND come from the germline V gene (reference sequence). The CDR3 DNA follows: TGTGCCAGTAGTACCGTCGGGGCTGGGGCCAACGTCCTGACTTTC. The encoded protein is CASSTVGAGANVLTF.

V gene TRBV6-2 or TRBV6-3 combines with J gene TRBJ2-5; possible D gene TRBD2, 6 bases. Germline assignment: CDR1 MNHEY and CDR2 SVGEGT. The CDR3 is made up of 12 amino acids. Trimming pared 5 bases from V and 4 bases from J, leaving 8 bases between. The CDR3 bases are TGTGCCAGCAGTGTCGGGGGAGAGACCCAGTACTTC. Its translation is CASSVGGETQYF.

CDR3: CASSVRTSGNAGELFF. DNA of the CDR3: TGTGCCAGCAGCGTACGAACTAGCGGTAATGCCGGGGAGCTGTTTTTT. The chain has TRBV9 and TRBJ2-2, with 8 bases fitting TRBD2. CDR1 and CDR2 from the germline V gene are SGDLS and YYNGEE. J gave up 6 bases and V 1 base, and 8 bases lay outside the gene matches. The CDR3 is 16 amino acids. Full variable domain (rest looked up from reference TRBV9 and TRBJ2-2): DSGVTQTPKHLITATGQRVTLRCSPRSGDLSVYWYQQSLDQGLQFLIQYYNGEERAKGNILERFSAQQFPDLHSELNLSSLELGDSALYFCASSVRTSGNAGELFFGEGSRLTVL.

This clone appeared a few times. Here the CDR3 reads CASSRSFGQGAKNEQFF. The DNA for the CDR3 is TGTGCCAGCAGCCGTTCCTTTGGACAGGGGGCGAAGAATGAGCAGTTCTTC. The rearrangement uses TRBV14 and TRBJ2-1; the match to TRBD1 covers 11 bases. Unmatched junction bases numbered 12, after V lost 4 bases and J lost 7 bases. Germline CDR1 is SGHDN and CDR2 is FVKESK. The CDR3 loop spans 17 amino acids.

CDR3 nucleotide sequence: TGTGCCAGCAGTCCGACAGTCACCGGGACAGTTACTGAAGCTTTCTTT. This codes for CASSPTVTGTVTEAFF. The genes are TRBV27 and TRBJ1-1; 7 bases fit TRBD1. This CDR3 is built from 16 residues. With 5 bases clipped from V and 5 bases from J, the junction kept 14 bases outside the gene matches. In germline, CDR1 is MNHEY, CDR2 SMNVEV (reference sequence).

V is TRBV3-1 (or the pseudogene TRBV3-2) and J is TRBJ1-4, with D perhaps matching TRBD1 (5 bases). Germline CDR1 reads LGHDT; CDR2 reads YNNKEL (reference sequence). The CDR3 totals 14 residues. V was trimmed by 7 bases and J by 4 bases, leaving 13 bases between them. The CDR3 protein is CASNRMGGNEKLFF. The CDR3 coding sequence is TGTGCCAGCAACCGTATGGGGGGTAATGAAAAACTGTTTTTT.

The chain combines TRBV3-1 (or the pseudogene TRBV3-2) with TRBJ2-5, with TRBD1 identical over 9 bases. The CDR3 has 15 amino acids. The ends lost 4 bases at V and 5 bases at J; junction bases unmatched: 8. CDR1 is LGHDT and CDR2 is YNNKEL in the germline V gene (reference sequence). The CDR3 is CASSLWTGVRETQYF. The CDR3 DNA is TGTGCCAGCAGCCTGTGGACAGGGGTTAGGGAGACCCAGTACTTC.

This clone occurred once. This CDR3 is CASSLDSAYEQYF. For the CDR3, the DNA is TGTGCCAGCAGCCTGGACAGCGCCTACGAGCAGTACTTC. This sequence joins TRBV6-5 and TRBJ2-7; tentative D call: TRBD1 (6 bases). V dropped 6 bases and J dropped 2 bases, with 11 bases sitting between them. The CDR3 runs 13 residues. Per the germline V gene, CDR1 is MNHEY and CDR2 is SVGAGI.

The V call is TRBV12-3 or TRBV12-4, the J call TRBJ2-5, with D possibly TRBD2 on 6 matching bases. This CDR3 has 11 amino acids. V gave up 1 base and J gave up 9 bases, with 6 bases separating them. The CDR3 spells CASSLGGAQYF. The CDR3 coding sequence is TGTGCCAGCAGTTTAGGGGGGGCCCAGTACTTC.

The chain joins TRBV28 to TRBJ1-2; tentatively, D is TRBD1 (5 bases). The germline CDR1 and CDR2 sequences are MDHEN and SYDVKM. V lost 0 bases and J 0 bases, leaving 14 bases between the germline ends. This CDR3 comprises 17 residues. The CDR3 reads CASSLWGQGPANYGYTF. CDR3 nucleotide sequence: TGTGCCAGCAGTTTATGGGGCCAGGGCCCAGCTAACTATGGCTACACCTTC.

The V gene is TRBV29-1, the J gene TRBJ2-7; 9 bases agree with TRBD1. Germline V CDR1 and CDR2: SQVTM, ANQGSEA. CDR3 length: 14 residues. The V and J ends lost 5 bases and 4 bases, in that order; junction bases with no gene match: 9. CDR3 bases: TGCAGCGTTTATCCGACAGGGGGTAGTTACGAGCAGTACTTC. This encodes CSVYPTGGSYEQYF.

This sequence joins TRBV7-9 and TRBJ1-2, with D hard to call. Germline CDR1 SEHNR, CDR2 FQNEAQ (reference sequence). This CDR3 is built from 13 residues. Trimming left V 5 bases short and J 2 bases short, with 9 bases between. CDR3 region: CASSPDMNYGYTF. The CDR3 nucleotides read TGTGCCAGCAGCCCAGACATGAACTATGGCTACACCTTC. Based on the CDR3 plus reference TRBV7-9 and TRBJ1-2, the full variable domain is DTGVSQNPRHKITKRGQNVTFRCDPISEHNRLYWYRQTLGQGPEFLTYFQNEAQLEKSRLLSDRFSAERPKGSFSTLEIQRTEQGDSAMYLCASSPDMNYGYTFGSGTRLTVV.

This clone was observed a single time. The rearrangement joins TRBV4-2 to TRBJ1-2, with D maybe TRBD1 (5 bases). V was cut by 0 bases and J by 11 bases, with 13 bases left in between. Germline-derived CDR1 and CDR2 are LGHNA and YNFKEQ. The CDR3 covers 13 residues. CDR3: CASSQDPEGYYTF. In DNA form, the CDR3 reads TGTGCCAGCAGCCAAGACCCGGAGGGGTATTACACCTTC.

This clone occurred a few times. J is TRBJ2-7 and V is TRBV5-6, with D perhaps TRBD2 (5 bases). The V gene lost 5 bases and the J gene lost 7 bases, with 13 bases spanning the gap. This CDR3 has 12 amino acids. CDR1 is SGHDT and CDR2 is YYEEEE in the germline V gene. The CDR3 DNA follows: TGTGCCAGCAGTTGGCGACGGAGGGAGCAGTACTTC. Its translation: CASSWRRREQYF.

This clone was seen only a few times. CDR3 protein: CASSLTGLSTDTQYF. Here the CDR3 DNA reads TGTGCCAGCAGCTTAACGGGACTCAGCACAGATACGCAGTATTTT. V is TRBV7-8 and J is TRBJ2-3, with D possibly matching TRBD2 (6 bases). Trimming removed 2 bases at V and 0 bases at J, with 9 bases between. CDR1 is SGHVS, CDR2 FQNEAQ, per germline. The CDR3 contains 15 residues.

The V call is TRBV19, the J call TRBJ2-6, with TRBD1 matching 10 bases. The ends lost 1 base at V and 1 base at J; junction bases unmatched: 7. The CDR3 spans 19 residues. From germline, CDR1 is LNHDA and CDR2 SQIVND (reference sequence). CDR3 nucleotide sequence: TGTGCCAGTAGTATAGTGGGGACAGGGGTTGTTTCTGGGGCCAACGTCCTGACTTTC. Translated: CASSIVGTGVVSGANVLTF.

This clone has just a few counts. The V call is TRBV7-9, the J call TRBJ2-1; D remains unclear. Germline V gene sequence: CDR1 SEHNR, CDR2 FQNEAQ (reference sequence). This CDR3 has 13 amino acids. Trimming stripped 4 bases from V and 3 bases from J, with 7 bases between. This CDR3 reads CASSSPFYNEQFF. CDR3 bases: TGTGCCAGCAGCTCCCCGTTCTACAATGAGCAGTTCTTC.

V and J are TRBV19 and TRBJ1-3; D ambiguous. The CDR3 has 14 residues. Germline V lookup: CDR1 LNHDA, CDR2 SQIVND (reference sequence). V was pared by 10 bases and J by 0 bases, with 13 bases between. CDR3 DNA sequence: TGTGCCACCTCGAGGGCCTACTCTGGAAACACCATATATTTT. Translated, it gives CATSRAYSGNTIYF.

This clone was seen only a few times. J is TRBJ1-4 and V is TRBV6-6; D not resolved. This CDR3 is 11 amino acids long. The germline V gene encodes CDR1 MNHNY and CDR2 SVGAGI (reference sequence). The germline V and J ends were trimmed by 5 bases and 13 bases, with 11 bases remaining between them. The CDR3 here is CASSTRERLFF. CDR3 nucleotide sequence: TGTGCCAGCAGTACCCGGGAACGACTGTTTTTT.

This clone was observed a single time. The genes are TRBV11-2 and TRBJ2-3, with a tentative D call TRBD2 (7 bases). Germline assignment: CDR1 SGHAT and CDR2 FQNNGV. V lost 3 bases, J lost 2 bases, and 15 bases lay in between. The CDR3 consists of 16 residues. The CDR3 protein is CASSFRRGGFTDTQYF. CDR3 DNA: TGTGCCAGCAGCTTTCGGAGGGGGGGGTTCACAGATACGCAGTATTTT.

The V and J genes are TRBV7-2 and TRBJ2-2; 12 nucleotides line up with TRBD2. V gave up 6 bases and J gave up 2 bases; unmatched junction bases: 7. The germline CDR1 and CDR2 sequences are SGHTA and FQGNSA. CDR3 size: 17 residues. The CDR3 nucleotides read TGTGCCAGCAGGCAACTAGCGGGGGGCCCTAACACCGGGGAGCTGTTTTTT. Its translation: CASRQLAGGPNTGELFF. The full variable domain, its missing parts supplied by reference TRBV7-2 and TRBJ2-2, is GAGVSQSPSNKVTEKGKDVELRCDPISGHTALYWYRQSLGQGLEFLIYFQGNSAPDKSGLPSDRFSAERTGGSVSTLTIQRTQQEDSAVYLCASRQLAGGPNTGELFFGEGSRLTVL.